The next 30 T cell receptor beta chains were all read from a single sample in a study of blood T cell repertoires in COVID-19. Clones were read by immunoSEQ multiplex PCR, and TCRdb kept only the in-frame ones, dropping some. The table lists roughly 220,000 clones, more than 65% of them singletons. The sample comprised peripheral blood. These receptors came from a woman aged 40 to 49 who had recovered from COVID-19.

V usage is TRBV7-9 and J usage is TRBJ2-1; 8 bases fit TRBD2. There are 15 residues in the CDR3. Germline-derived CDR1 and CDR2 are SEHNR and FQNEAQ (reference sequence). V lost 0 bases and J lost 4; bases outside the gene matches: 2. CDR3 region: CASSLAASGYNEQFF. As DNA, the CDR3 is TGTGCCAGCAGCTTAGCGGCTAGCGGGTACAATGAGCAGTTCTTC.

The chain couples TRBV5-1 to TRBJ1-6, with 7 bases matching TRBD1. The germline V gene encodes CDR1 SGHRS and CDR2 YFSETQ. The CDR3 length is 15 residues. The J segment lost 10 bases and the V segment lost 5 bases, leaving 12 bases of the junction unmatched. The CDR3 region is CASSLEGARSSPLHF. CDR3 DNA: TGCGCCAGCAGTTTAGAGGGGGCGCGTAGCTCACCCCTCCACTTT.

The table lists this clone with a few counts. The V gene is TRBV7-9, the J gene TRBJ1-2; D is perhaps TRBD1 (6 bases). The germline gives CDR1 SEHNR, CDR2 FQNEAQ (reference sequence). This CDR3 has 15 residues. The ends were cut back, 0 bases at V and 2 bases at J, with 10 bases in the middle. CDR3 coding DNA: TGTGCCAGCAGCTTAGCAGGGGGGGTGAACTATGGCTACACCTTC. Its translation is CASSLAGGVNYGYTF.

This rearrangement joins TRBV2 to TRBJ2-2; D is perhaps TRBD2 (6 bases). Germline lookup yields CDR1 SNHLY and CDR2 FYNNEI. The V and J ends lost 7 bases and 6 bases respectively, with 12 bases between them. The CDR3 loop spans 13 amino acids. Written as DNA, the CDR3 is TGTGCCAGCAACTGGGAGGACGCCGGGGAGCTGTTTTTT. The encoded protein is CASNWEDAGELFF.

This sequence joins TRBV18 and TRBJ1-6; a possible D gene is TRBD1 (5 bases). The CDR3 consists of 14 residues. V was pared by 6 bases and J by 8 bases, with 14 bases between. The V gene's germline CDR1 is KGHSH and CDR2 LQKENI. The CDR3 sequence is CASSQTESYSPLHF. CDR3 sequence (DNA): TGTGCCAGCTCGCAGACAGAGTCCTATTCACCCCTCCACTTT.

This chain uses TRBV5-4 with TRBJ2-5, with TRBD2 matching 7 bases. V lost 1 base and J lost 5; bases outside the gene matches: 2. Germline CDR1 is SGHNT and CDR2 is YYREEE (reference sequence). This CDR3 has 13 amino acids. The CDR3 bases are TGTGCCAGCAGCTTGTGGGGGGGTGAGACCCAGTACTTC. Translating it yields CASSLWGGETQYF.

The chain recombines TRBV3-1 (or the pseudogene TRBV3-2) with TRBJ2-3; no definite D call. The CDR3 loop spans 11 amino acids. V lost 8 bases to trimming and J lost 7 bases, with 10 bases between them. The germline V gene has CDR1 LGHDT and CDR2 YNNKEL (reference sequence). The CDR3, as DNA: TGTGCCAGCGGCCTCCCTTATACGCAGTATTTT. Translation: CASGLPYTQYF.

The CDR3 reads CASSYRWQLFF. Written as DNA, the CDR3 is TGTGCCAGCAGCTACCGTTGGCAACTGTTTTTT. This rearrangement joins TRBV3-1 (or the pseudogene TRBV3-2) to TRBJ1-4; D is uncertain. This CDR3 has 11 amino acids. Germline-derived CDR1 and CDR2 are LGHDT and YNNKEL (reference sequence). Trimming took off 5 bases at V and 12 bases at J, with 10 bases between the two ends.

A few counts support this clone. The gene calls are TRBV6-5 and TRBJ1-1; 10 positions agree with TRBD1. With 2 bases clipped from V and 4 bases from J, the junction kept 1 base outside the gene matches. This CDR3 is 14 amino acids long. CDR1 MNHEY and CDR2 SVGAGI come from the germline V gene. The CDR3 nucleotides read TGTGCCAGCAGTTACGGACAGGGGGGCACTGAAGCTTTCTTT. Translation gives CASSYGQGGTEAFF.

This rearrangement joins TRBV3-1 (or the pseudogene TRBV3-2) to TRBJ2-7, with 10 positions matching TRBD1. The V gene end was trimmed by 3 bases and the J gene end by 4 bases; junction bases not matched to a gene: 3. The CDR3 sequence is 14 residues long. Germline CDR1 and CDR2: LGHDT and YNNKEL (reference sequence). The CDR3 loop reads CASSHRDRGYEQYF. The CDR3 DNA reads TGTGCCAGCAGCCACCGGGACAGGGGTTACGAGCAGTACTTC.

The chain's CDR3 is CSVEYSDSYEQYF. The DNA of the CDR3 is TGCAGCGTTGAATACAGTGACTCCTACGAGCAGTACTTC. This chain links TRBV29-1 with TRBJ2-7; D unresolved. CDR3 length equals 13 residues. The V end lost 2 bases, the J end lost 0 bases, and 8 bases lay between the germline ends. CDR1 and CDR2 (germline): SQVTM, ANQGSEA.

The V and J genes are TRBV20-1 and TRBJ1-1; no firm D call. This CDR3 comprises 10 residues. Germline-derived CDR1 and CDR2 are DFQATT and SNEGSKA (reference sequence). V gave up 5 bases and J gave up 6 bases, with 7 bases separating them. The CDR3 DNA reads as TGCAGTGCTCGCCAGGCTGAAGCTTTCTTT. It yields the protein CSARQAEAFF.

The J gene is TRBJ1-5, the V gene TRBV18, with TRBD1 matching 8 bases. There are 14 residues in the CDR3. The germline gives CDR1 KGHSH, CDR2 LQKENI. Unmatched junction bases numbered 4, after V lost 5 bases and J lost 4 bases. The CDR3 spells CASSSQGANQPQHF. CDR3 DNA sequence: TGTGCCAGCTCAAGCCAGGGGGCTAATCAGCCCCAGCATTTT.

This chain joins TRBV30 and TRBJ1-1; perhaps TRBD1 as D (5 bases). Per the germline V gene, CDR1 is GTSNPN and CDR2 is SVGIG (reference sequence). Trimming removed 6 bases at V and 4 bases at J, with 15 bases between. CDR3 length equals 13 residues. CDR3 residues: CACRRNGGTEAFF. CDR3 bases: TGTGCCTGCCGGCGAAACGGGGGCACTGAAGCTTTCTTT.

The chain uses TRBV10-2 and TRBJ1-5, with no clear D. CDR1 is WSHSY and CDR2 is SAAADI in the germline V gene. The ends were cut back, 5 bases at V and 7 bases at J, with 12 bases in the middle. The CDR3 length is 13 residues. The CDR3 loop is CASSFLRNQPQHF. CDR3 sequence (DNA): TGCGCCAGCAGTTTCCTGAGAAACCAGCCCCAGCATTTT.

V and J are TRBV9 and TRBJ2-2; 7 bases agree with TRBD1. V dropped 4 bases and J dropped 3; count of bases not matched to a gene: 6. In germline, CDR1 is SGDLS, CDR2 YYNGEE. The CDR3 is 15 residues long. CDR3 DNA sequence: TGTGCCAGCAGCCTATTAGGACAGGACACCGGGGAGCTGTTTTTT. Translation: CASSLLGQDTGELFF.

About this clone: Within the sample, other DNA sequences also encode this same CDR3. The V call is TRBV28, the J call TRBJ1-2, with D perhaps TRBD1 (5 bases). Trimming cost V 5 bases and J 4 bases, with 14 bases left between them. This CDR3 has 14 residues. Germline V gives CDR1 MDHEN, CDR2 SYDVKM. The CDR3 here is CASSPPAGPYGYTF. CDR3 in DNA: TGTGCCAGCAGTCCCCCAGCGGGACCCTATGGCTACACCTTC.

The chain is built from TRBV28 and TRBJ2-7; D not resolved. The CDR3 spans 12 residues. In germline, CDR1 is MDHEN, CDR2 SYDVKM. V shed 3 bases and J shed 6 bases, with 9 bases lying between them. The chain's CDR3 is CASSFLTGEQYF. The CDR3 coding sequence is TGTGCCAGCAGTTTTCTAACGGGCGAGCAGTACTTC.

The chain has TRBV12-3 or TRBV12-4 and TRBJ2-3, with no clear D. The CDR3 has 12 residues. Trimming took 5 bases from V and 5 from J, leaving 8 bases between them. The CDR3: CASSPRVDTQYF. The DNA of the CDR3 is TGTGCCAGCAGTCCCCGGGTAGATACGCAGTATTTT.

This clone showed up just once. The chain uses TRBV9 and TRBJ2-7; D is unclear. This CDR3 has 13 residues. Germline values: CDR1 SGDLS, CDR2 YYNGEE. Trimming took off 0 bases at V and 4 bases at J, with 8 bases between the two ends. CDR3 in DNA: TGTGCCAGCAGCGTAGACAGTTCTTACGAGCAGTACTTC. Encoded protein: CASSVDSSYEQYF. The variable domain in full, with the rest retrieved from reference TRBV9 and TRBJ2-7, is DSGVTQTPKHLITATGQRVTLRCSPRSGDLSVYWYQQSLDQGLQFLIQYYNGEERAKGNILERFSAQQFPDLHSELNLSSLELGDSALYFCASSVDSSYEQYFGPGTRLTVT.

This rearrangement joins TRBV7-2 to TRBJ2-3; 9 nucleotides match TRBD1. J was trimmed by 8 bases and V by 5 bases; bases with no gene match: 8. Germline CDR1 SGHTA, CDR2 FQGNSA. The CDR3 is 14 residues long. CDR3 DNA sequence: TGTGCCAGCAGCCCGGGGACAGGGCAAGGTACGCAGTATTTT. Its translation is CASSPGTGQGTQYF.

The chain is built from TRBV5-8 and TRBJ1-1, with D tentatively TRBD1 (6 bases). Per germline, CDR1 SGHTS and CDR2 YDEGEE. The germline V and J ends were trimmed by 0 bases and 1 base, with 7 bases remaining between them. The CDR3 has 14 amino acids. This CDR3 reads CASSLGGGNTEAFF. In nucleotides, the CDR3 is TGTGCCAGCAGCTTGGGAGGGGGGAACACTGAAGCTTTCTTT.

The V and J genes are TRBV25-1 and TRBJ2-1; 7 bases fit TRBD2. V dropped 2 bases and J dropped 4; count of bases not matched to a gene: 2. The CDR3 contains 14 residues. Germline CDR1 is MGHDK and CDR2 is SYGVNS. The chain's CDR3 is CASSESGEYNEQFF. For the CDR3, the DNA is TGTGCCAGCAGTGAAAGCGGGGAATACAATGAGCAGTTCTTC.

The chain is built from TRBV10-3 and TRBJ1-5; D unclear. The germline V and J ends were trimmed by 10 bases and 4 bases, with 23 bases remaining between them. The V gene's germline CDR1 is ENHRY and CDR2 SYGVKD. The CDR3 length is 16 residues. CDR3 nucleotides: TGTGCCACCCGGCGGGAGGGCCTTTCAGGTAATCAGCCCCAGCATTTT. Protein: CATRREGLSGNQPQHF.

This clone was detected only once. This CDR3 reads CASSPHSGANVLTF. The CDR3 bases are TGCGCCAGCAGCCCCCACTCTGGGGCCAACGTCCTGACTTTC. The chain carries TRBV4-3 and TRBJ2-6, with no clear D. The V end was cut by 4 bases, the J end by 0 bases, with 4 bases between. This CDR3 has 14 amino acids. Germline assignment: CDR1 LGHNA and CDR2 YSLEER.

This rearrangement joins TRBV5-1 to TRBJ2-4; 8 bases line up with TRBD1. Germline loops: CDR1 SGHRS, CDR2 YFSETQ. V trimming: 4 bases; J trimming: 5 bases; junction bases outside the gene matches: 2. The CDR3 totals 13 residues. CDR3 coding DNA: TGCGCCAGCAGCCCGACAGGGGAAAACATTCAGTACTTC. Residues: CASSPTGENIQYF.

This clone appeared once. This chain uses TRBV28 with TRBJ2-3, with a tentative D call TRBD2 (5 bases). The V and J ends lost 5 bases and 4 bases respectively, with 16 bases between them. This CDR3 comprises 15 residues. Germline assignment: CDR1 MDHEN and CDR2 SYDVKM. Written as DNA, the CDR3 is TGTGCCAGCAGTCGTCCGGACCTCGGGGCAGATACGCAGTATTTT. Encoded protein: CASSRPDLGADTQYF. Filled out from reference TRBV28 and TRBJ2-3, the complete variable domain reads DVKVTQSSRYLVKRTGEKVFLECVQDMDHENMFWYRQDPGLGLRLIYFSYDVKMKEKGDIPEGYSVSREKKERFSLILESASTNQTSMYLCASSRPDLGADTQYFGPGTRLTVL.

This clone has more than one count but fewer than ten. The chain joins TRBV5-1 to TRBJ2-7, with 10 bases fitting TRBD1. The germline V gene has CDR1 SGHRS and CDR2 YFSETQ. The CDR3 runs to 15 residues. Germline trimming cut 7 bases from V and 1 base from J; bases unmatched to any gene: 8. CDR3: CASAPGTGDSYEQYF. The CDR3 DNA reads TGCGCCAGCGCACCCGGGACAGGGGATTCCTACGAGCAGTACTTC.

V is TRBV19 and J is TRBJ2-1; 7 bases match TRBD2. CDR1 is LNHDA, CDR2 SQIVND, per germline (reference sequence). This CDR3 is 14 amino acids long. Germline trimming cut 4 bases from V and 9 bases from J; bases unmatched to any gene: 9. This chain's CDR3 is CASSTGVSGGEQFF. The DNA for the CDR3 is TGTGCCAGTAGTACGGGGGTCTCGGGGGGTGAGCAGTTCTTC.

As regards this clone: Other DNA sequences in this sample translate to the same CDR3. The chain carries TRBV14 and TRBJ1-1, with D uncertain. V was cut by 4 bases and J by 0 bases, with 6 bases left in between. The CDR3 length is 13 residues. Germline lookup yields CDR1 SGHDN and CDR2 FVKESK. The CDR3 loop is CASSPSMNTEAFF. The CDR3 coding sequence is TGTGCCAGCAGCCCGAGTATGAACACTGAAGCTTTCTTT.